This is a list of T cell receptor beta chains from one sample in a study of T cell responses to AZD1222 COVID-19 vaccine. The assay was immunoSEQ multiplex PCR, and TCRdb's table has in-frame clones only and misses some. The sample records approximately 130,000 clones, around 85% being singletons. Sequenced material: peripheral blood, taken 28 days after the second dose of the MenACWY control vaccine. The receptor source for this set is an adult who received the MenACWY meningococcal vaccine as a control. CDR3s include the opening cysteine and the closing phenylalanine or tryptophan. D genes are given only for firm matches. Part of the rows lack a size; the others show once, few, many or a class for expanded clones.

TRBJ1-5	NA	TRBV18	NA	16	TGTGCCAGCTCACCCCTAGGGGCAGGGAGCAATCAGCCCCAGCATTTT	CASSPLGAGSNQPQHF
TRBJ1-1	NA	TRBV19	NA	14	TGTGCCAGTAGTAGTAGCAGGGGCGGCACTGAAGCTTTCTTT	CASSSSRGGTEAFF
TRBJ1-5	NA	TRBV12-5	NA	14	TGTGCTAGTGGTTTGGACGGGTACAATCAGCCCCAGCATTTT	CASGLDGYNQPQHF
TRBJ2-1	TRBD1	TRBV5-6	NA	13	TGTGCCAGCAGCAAACAGGGGTTCAATGAGCAGTTCTTC	CASSKQGFNEQFF
TRBJ1-5	TRBD1	TRBV28	NA	15	TGTGCCAGCATCGGCCAGGGACAGACGAATCAGCCCCAGCATTTT	CASIGQGQTNQPQHF
TRBJ2-3	NA	TRBV7-9	NA	13	TGTGCCAGCAGCTTTTCCCGTACAGATACGCAGTATTTT	CASSFSRTDTQYF
TRBJ2-1	TRBD1	TRBV6-5	once	16	TGTGCCAGCAGTTACCCACCGGGACAGGGACTCAATGAGCAGTTCTTC	CASSYPPGQGLNEQFF
TRBJ2-1	NA	TRBV7-2	NA	14	TGTGCCAGCAGCTTAATGGCCCGGTCCAATGAGCAGTTCTTC	CASSLMARSNEQFF
TRBJ1-1	NA	TRBV19	NA	14	TGTGCCAGTAGCCGCCGGACAGTTGGGAATGAAGCTTTCTTT	CASSRRTVGNEAFF
TRBJ1-2	NA	TRBV4-1	NA	14	TGCGCCAGCAGCCAAGTGACAGGACTCTATGGCTACACCTTC	CASSQVTGLYGYTF
TRBJ1-5	TRBD1	TRBV24-1	few	13	TGTGCCACCAGTGACAGGGGGACTCAGCCCCAGCATTTT	CATSDRGTQPQHF
TRBJ1-6	NA	TRBV19	NA	18	TGTGCCAGTAGTATAGATGGGCCAGGTCGGGGAAATAATTCACCCCTCCACTTT	CASSIDGPGRGNNSPLHF
TRBJ1-3	TRBD1	TRBV11-3	many	15	TGTGCCAGCAGCCCGGGACAGGGCCCAGGAAACACCATATATTTT	CASSPGQGPGNTIYF
TRBJ1-4	NA	TRBV5-1	NA	16	TGCGCCAGCAGCTTGGTTGGAGGGGATCCTCTGGGAGAACTGTTTTTT	CASSLVGGDPLGELFF
TRBJ1-2	NA	TRBV5-1	few	13	TGCGCCAGCAGCTTGGGGACGGACTTAGTACCCACCTTC	CASSLGTDLVPTF
TRBJ1-4	TRBD1	TRBV5-1	NA	16	TGCGCCAGCAGCTTGGAGGGGACAGGGAGCTATGAAAAACTGTTTTTT	CASSLEGTGSYEKLFF
TRBJ2-7	NA	TRBV2	NA	15	TGTGCCAGCAGTGAAGGGTCGGTGAGCTCCTACGAGCAGTACTTC	CASSEGSVSSYEQYF
TRBJ1-2	NA	TRBV19	once	15	TGTGCCAGTAGTATCCGAGTAGGGGCGAACTATGGCTACACCTTC	CASSIRVGANYGYTF
TRBJ1-5	NA	TRBV11-2	NA	17	TGTGCCAGCAGCTTAGAGGCGGGCAGGGTTAGCAATCAGCCCCAGCATTTT	CASSLEAGRVSNQPQHF
TRBJ2-2	NA	TRBV5-1	NA	15	TGCGCCAGCAGCTTGACACAGGGAGTCACCGGGGAGCTGTTTTTT	CASSLTQGVTGELFF
TRBJ1-4	TRBD1	TRBV5-1	NA	15	TGCGCCAGCAGCGGAGGGACAGGCCCTTATGAAAAACTGTTTTTT	CASSGGTGPYEKLFF
TRBJ1-2	NA	TRBV6-2/TRBV6-3	NA	12	TGTGCCAGCAGTTATTGGGACGGGGGCTACACCTTC	CASSYWDGGYTF
TRBJ2-1	NA	TRBV7-6	NA	15	TGTGCCAGCAGCCTCCCTGGGGGCTCCTACAATGAGCAGTTCTTC	CASSLPGGSYNEQFF
TRBJ1-3	NA	TRBV7-6	NA	15	TGTGCCAGCAGCTTAGGGGGCGAATGGGGCAACACCATATATTTT	CASSLGGEWGNTIYF
TRBJ2-1	NA	TRBV7-9	few	15	TGTGCCAGCAGCCCGCTCCCAGGCCATGAGAATGAGCAGTTCTTC	CASSPLPGHENEQFF
TRBJ1-4	NA	TRBV15	many	15	TGTGCCACCAGCAAAACGGGCCAGATTAATGAAAAACTGTTTTTT	CATSKTGQINEKLFF
TRBJ2-2	NA	TRBV10-3	NA	15	TGTGCCATCGAGGGGGAACCTCTGAACACCGGGGAGCTGTTTTTT	CAIEGEPLNTGELFF
TRBJ1-2	NA	TRBV2	once	12	TGTGCCAGCAGTGGGGCAATAAGAGGCTACACCTTC	CASSGAIRGYTF
TRBJ1-2	NA	TRBV7-6	NA	16	TGTGCCAGCAGCTTAGGGTCAGGGCTAGGGGACTATGGCTACACCTTC	CASSLGSGLGDYGYTF
TRBJ2-3	NA	TRBV11-3	NA	14	TGTGCCAGCAGCTTGCACAGGAGCACAGATACGCAGTATTTT	CASSLHRSTDTQYF
TRBJ2-7	NA	TRBV19	NA	14	TGTGCCAGTAGCTCAAACAGGAATTCCTACGAGCAGTACTTC	CASSSNRNSYEQYF
TRBJ2-3	TRBD2	TRBV6-1	NA	15	TGTGCCAGCAGTGAACAACTAGCGGGGGCGGTTACGCAGTATTTT	CASSEQLAGAVTQYF
TRBJ1-1	NA	TRBV19	NA	15	TGTGCCAGTAGTACCCATTCAACTTTGAACACTGAAGCTTTCTTT	CASSTHSTLNTEAFF
TRBJ1-1	NA	TRBV7-8	NA	14	TGTGCCAGCAGCTTACAGCCCGGCGGGACTGAAGCTTTCTTT	CASSLQPGGTEAFF
TRBJ1-1	NA	TRBV7-2	NA	14	TGTGCCAGCAGCGTACGGGGTACCGGGACTGAAGCTTTCTTT	CASSVRGTGTEAFF
TRBJ1-1	NA	TRBV29-1	NA	14	TGCAGCGTTGGGTGGGGACATATCAACACTGAAGCTTTCTTT	CSVGWGHINTEAFF
TRBJ1-1	NA	TRBV11-2	NA	14	TGTGCCAGCAGCCAAGGCAGGGACGAAGCTGAAGCTTTCTTT	CASSQGRDEAEAFF
TRBJ2-1	NA	TRBV9	NA	15	TGTGCCAGCAGCCCCCAGGGCGGAGGCTACAATGAGCAGTTCTTC	CASSPQGGGYNEQFF
TRBJ2-3	NA	TRBV28	few	13	TGTGCCAGCAGTTTAGCAACCACAGATACGCAGTATTTT	CASSLATTDTQYF
TRBJ2-2	TRBD2	TRBV11-2	NA	18	TGTGCCAGCAGCCCCCTCAGCGGGAGGGTTATAGCGGCCGGGGAGCTGTTTTTT	CASSPLSGRVIAAGELFF
TRBJ1-1	NA	TRBV7-3	NA	16	TGTGCCAGCAGCTCCAACCCCGGACTGGCGAACACTGAAGCTTTCTTT	CASSSNPGLANTEAFF
TRBJ2-7	NA	TRBV5-4	NA	17	TGTGCCAGCAGCCCATACCCCCGACAGGGAGGCTCCTACGAGCAGTACTTC	CASSPYPRQGGSYEQYF
TRBJ1-1	NA	TRBV28	once	11	TGTGCCAGCAGTTTGCGGGTAGAAGCTTTCTTT	CASSLRVEAFF
TRBJ2-5	NA	TRBV19	NA	13	TGTGCCAGTAGTATTTCGGGGCGAGAGACCCAGTACTTC	CASSISGRETQYF
TRBJ1-5	TRBD1	TRBV23-1	NA	14	TGCGCCAGCAGCACCCGCAACAGGGGCCAGCCCCAGCATTTT	CASSTRNRGQPQHF
TRBJ2-1	NA	TRBV11-2	few	15	TGTGCCAGCAGCCGCCCCACGGGGCAGTACAATGAGCAGTTCTTC	CASSRPTGQYNEQFF
TRBJ2-2	TRBD1	TRBV19	NA	19	TGTGCCAGTAGTCCTTACCCCGCGACAGGGGCGGGAAACACCGGGGAGCTGTTTTTT	CASSPYPATGAGNTGELFF
TRBJ2-7	NA	TRBV5-1	NA	13	TGCGCCAGCAGCTTCACGACTAGTAGCGAGCAGTACTTC	CASSFTTSSEQYF
TRBJ1-1	NA	TRBV5-1	NA	13	TGCGCCAGCAGCTTGGGGGGTGCAAACGAAGCTTTCTTT	CASSLGGANEAFF
TRBJ1-4	TRBD1	TRBV19	NA	15	TGTGCCAGTAGTCGTCGACAGGGCTCAAATGAAAAACTGTTTTTT	CASSRRQGSNEKLFF
TRBJ2-3	NA	TRBV10-3	NA	17	TGTGCCATCAGTGACGGGACTGGGGGAATTAGCACAGATACGCAGTATTTT	CAISDGTGGISTDTQYF
TRBJ1-6	NA	TRBV5-5	NA	15	TGTGCCAGCAGCTTGGAAGGGGGACTGATTTCTCCCCTCCACTTT	CASSLEGGLISPLHF
TRBJ2-7	NA	TRBV30	NA	13	TGTGCCTGGAGTTTCTCGGGACGACACGAGCAGTACTTC	CAWSFSGRHEQYF
TRBJ1-2	TRBD1	TRBV6-5	NA	14	TGTGCCAGCAGTAACAGGGGGGGCAACTATGGCTACACCTTC	CASSNRGGNYGYTF
TRBJ2-2	NA	TRBV5-3	NA	13	TGTGCCAGAAGCCCGGACGAGGCCGGGGAGCTGTTTTTT	CARSPDEAGELFF
TRBJ1-2	TRBD1	TRBV5-1	NA	15	TGCGCCAGCAGACCCGACAGGGGTGTAAACTATGGCTACACCTTC	CASRPDRGVNYGYTF
TRBJ1-4	NA	TRBV28	NA	16	TGTGCCAGCAGTTTGCCCGACAGCACAAATGGGAGGCAACTGTTTTTT	CASSLPDSTNGRQLFF